The text below deals with one T cell receptor (beta chain). This entry is derived from a study of T cell changes during pregnancy in multiple sclerosis. Germline-derived CDR1 and CDR2 are LNHDA and SQIVND (reference sequence). This CDR3 is built from 14 residues. V was clipped by 7 bases and J by 4 bases; unmatched bases: 7. The assay was immunoSEQ multiplex PCR, and TCRdb's table has in-frame clones only and misses some. The sample comprises 55,000 to 70,000 clones, roughly nine tenths of which are singletons, and roughly 2.1% rests with the top ten. V is TRBV19 and J is TRBJ1-5; 7 nucleotides match TRBD1. Sequenced here: peripheral blood, sampled in the first trimester of pregnancy. The TCR was taken from a female donor in good health, enrolled as a control in a pregnancy study. CDR3 DNA sequence: TGTGCCAGTACCATACAGGGGTCTAATCAGCCCCAGCATTTT. Translation gives CASTIQGSNQPQHF.